Listed here are 29 T cell receptor beta chains from one sample, sequenced in a study of blood T cell repertoires in COVID-19. The data were produced by immunoSEQ multiplex PCR, yet TCRdb's version contains in-frame clones alone and is incomplete. The top ten hold about 7% of the sample, which has approximately 75,000 clones, 75% to 95% seen once. Material for sequencing was peripheral blood. The receptors were gathered from a human donor in a cohort sampled during active COVID-19.

This clone was seen more than once but under ten times. The CDR3 coding sequence is TGTGCCAGCAGTGGGGGGACAGGAGATTCACCCCTCCACTTT. Translated: CASSGGTGDSPLHF. This rearrangement joins TRBV6-4 to TRBJ1-6, with TRBD1 matching 8 bases. Germline loops: CDR1 MRHNA, CDR2 SNTAGT. This CDR3 contains 14 residues. Trimming removed 4 bases from V and 8 bases from J; junction bases left unmatched: 4.

The chain combines TRBV10-2 with TRBJ2-1; TRBD2 matches 11 bases. Trimming removed 3 bases from V and 4 bases from J; junction bases left unmatched: 5. This CDR3 region has 16 residues. The germline gives CDR1 WSHSY, CDR2 SAAADI. The CDR3: CASSDLAGGNYNEQFF. CDR3 in DNA: TGCGCCAGCAGTGATTTAGCGGGGGGGAATTACAATGAGCAGTTCTTC.

CDR3 nucleotides: TGTGCCAGCTCACCCAGCAGGGATTCGGATGAAAAACTGTTTTTT. As protein: CASSPSRDSDEKLFF. The V gene is TRBV18, the J gene TRBJ1-4, with D maybe TRBD1 (5 bases). CDR3 length equals 15 residues. Deletions cut 3 bases from V and 6 bases from J, with 14 bases between. Germline assignment: CDR1 KGHSH and CDR2 LQKENI. Full variable domain (rest looked up from reference TRBV18 and TRBJ1-4): NAGVMQNPRHLVRRRGQEARLRCSPMKGHSHVYWYRQLPEEGLKFMVYLQKENIIDESGMPKERFSAEFPKEGPSILRIQQVVRGDSAAYFCASSPSRDSDEKLFFGSGTQLSVL.

V is TRBV6-6 and J is TRBJ1-1; possible D gene TRBD1, 5 bases. Trimming cost V 5 bases and J 3 bases, with 19 bases left between them. The length of the CDR3 is 16 residues. Germline CDR1 and CDR2: MNHNY and SVGAGI (reference sequence). The DNA of the CDR3 is TGTGCCAGCAGTCCCACCGTTGGACACGGCTACACTGAAGCTTTCTTT. This sequence encodes CASSPTVGHGYTEAFF.

The chain is built from TRBV13 and TRBJ2-7; TRBD2 matches 7 bases. The CDR3 loop spans 15 amino acids. Trimming cost V 2 bases and J 0 bases; bases outside gene matches: 4. Germline CDR1 PRHDT, CDR2 FYEKMQ (reference sequence). The CDR3 loop reads CASSLTGGRSYEQYF. For the CDR3, the DNA is TGTGCCAGCAGCTTAACGGGGGGTCGCTCCTACGAGCAGTACTTC.

The V gene is TRBV7-9, the J gene TRBJ1-3; TRBD1 matches 9 bases. Germline assignment: CDR1 SEHNR and CDR2 FQNEAQ (reference sequence). V dropped 4 bases and J dropped 5; count of bases not matched to a gene: 9. The CDR3 consists of 16 residues. CDR3 in amino acids: CASSSPQDRGRNTIYF. The CDR3, as DNA: TGTGCCAGCAGCTCCCCCCAGGACAGGGGTAGAAACACCATATATTTT.

This clone was observed a single time. The chain is built from TRBV7-9 and TRBJ2-7, with 8 bases fitting TRBD1. Germline loops: CDR1 SEHNR, CDR2 FQNEAQ (reference sequence). The V segment lost 2 bases and the J segment 1 base; nucleotides outside the gene matches: 4. The CDR3 extends over 15 amino acids. CDR3 amino acids: CASSLLGTGSYEQYF. CDR3 nucleotides: TGTGCCAGCAGCTTACTGGGGACAGGTTCCTACGAGCAGTACTTC.

By sample share, this clone is medium-sized. The gene calls are TRBV6-4 and TRBJ1-1; D call uncertain. Germline values: CDR1 MRHNA, CDR2 SNTAGT. V lost 3 bases, J lost 1 base, and 15 bases lay in between. The CDR3 runs to 16 residues. The CDR3 DNA is TGTGCCAGCAGTGAATCGGTCGAGGGAAGGAACACTGAAGCTTTCTTT. Its protein product is CASSESVEGRNTEAFF.

V gene TRBV5-1 combines with J gene TRBJ1-1, with 7 bases aligning to TRBD1. The CDR3 totals 15 residues. V trimming: 7 bases; J trimming: 0 bases; junction bases outside the gene matches: 9. Germline V gene data show CDR1 as SGHRS and CDR2 as YFSETQ. CDR3 residues: CASSSGQTMNTEAFF. The CDR3 coding sequence is TGCGCCAGCTCCTCGGGACAGACAATGAACACTGAAGCTTTCTTT.

The V and J genes are TRBV3-1 (or the pseudogene TRBV3-2) and TRBJ2-1, with 8 positions matching TRBD2. The CDR3 is made up of 15 amino acids. V lost 3 bases to trimming and J lost 0 bases; unmatched junction nucleotides: 1. CDR1 and CDR2 from the germline V gene are LGHDT and YNNKEL (reference sequence). DNA for the CDR3: TGTGCCAGCAGCCAGGCGGGGGGCTCCTACAATGAGCAGTTCTTC. Encoded protein: CASSQAGGSYNEQFF.

This sequence joins TRBV10-3 and TRBJ2-1, with 10 nucleotides matching TRBD2. This CDR3 contains 16 residues. V trimming: 0 bases; J trimming: 4 bases; junction bases outside the gene matches: 3. The germline gives CDR1 ENHRY, CDR2 SYGVKD. This CDR3 reads CAISESTSGVYNEQFF. In nucleotides, the CDR3 is TGTGCCATCAGTGAGTCCACTAGCGGGGTTTACAATGAGCAGTTCTTC.

The V gene is TRBV18, the J gene TRBJ1-1, with 7 bases matching TRBD1. J was trimmed by 0 bases and V by 4 bases; bases with no gene match: 14. Germline CDR1 reads KGHSH; CDR2 reads LQKENI. This CDR3 has 18 amino acids. The CDR3 sequence: CASSLLTGTESMNTEAFF. CDR3 DNA sequence: TGTGCCAGCTCACTACTGACCGGGACAGAGTCCATGAACACTGAAGCTTTCTTT.

This clone was detected once. The chain is built from TRBV19 and TRBJ2-2, with TRBD2 identical over 14 bases. In germline, CDR1 is LNHDA, CDR2 SQIVND (reference sequence). CDR3 length: 19 residues. The ends lost 4 bases at V and 5 bases at J; junction bases unmatched: 12. This chain's CDR3 is CASSKALGTSGGRTGELFF. The CDR3 DNA follows: TGTGCCAGTAGTAAAGCTCTAGGGACTAGCGGGGGCCGAACCGGGGAGCTGTTTTTT.

V usage is TRBV12-3 or TRBV12-4 and J usage is TRBJ2-1; 7 bases agree with TRBD2. This CDR3 has 13 residues. Unmatched junction bases numbered 4, after V lost 5 bases and J lost 6 bases. The CDR3 is CASSPGTTNEQFF. The CDR3 DNA reads as TGTGCCAGCAGTCCCGGGACTACCAATGAGCAGTTCTTC.

Concerning this clone itself: Sequence at one end of the junction differs from germline and may be a read error. The genes are TRBV6-5 and TRBJ2-1, with D tentatively TRBD2 (5 bases). This CDR3 contains 12 residues. Germline V gene sequence: CDR1 MNHEY, CDR2 SVGAGI. The CDR3 DNA is TGTGCCAGCAGTCACAGCATGTCCCCGAGGGTCTTC. Encoded protein: CASSHSMSPRVF.

This clone was detected only a few times. The chain is built from TRBV27 and TRBJ2-2; D might be TRBD2 (6 bases). Germline values: CDR1 MNHEY, CDR2 SMNVEV (reference sequence). The V gene lost 6 bases and the J gene lost 5 bases, with 19 bases spanning the gap. The CDR3 spans 16 residues. CDR3 amino acids: CASRPLAGSETGELFF. The CDR3 DNA sequence: TGTGCCAGCAGGCCGTTGGCGGGGAGTGAAACCGGGGAGCTGTTTTTT.

This clone occurred once. The rearrangement joins TRBV11-2 to TRBJ1-6; D unclear. CDR3 length equals 16 residues. CDR1 and CDR2 from the germline V gene are SGHAT and FQNNGV. The ends were cut back, 0 bases at V and 6 bases at J, with 12 bases in the middle. CDR3 loop: CASSLELLSGNSPLHF. The CDR3 region has the DNA TGTGCCAGCAGCTTAGAGCTCCTGTCCGGTAATTCACCCCTCCACTTT.

This clone occurred once. The chain joins TRBV5-4 to TRBJ2-1; 8 bases line up with TRBD2. The V gene end was trimmed by 4 bases and the J gene end by 0 bases; junction bases not matched to a gene: 12. CDR1 SGHNT and CDR2 YYREEE come from the germline V gene (reference sequence). The CDR3 sequence is 18 residues long. In DNA form, the CDR3 reads TGTGCCAGCAGCCGTCCCGGGGGCGGGGGGAGCTCCTACAATGAGCAGTTCTTC. Protein product: CASSRPGGGGSSYNEQFF. Full variable domain (outside the CDR3, taken from reference TRBV5-4 and TRBJ2-1): ETGVTQSPTHLIKTRGQQVTLRCSSQSGHNTVSWYQQALGQGPQFIFQYYREEENGRGNFPPRFSGLQFPNYSSELNVNALELDDSALYLCASSRPGGGGSSYNEQFFGPGTRLTVL.

This chain links TRBV24-1 with TRBJ1-5, with D unresolved. CDR1 is KGHDR, CDR2 SFDVKD, per germline. CDR3 length: 12 residues. V was shortened by 10 bases and J by 2 bases, with 8 bases between the two germline ends. The CDR3 region is CATQRGNQPQHF. The CDR3 DNA follows: TGTGCCACGCAGAGGGGCAATCAGCCCCAGCATTTT.

The chain couples TRBV3-1 (or the pseudogene TRBV3-2) to TRBJ2-3, with 8 bases identical to TRBD2. The ends lost 6 bases at V and 8 bases at J; junction bases unmatched: 13. Germline-derived CDR1 and CDR2 are LGHDT and YNNKEL (reference sequence). The CDR3 sequence is 15 residues long. CDR3 region: CASRPGTGGAGTQYF. Written as DNA, the CDR3 is TGTGCCAGCAGACCGGGAACCGGGGGGGCCGGTACGCAGTATTTT.

The V and J genes are TRBV18 and TRBJ1-4, with 7 bases that match TRBD1. J gave up 5 bases and V 5 bases, and 2 bases lay outside the gene matches. The germline CDR1 and CDR2 sequences are KGHSH and LQKENI. The CDR3 is made up of 13 amino acids. CDR3 residues: CASSATGNEKLFF. CDR3 in DNA: TGTGCCAGCTCAGCGACAGGGAATGAAAAACTGTTTTTT. Full variable domain (rest looked up from reference TRBV18 and TRBJ1-4): NAGVMQNPRHLVRRRGQEARLRCSPMKGHSHVYWYRQLPEEGLKFMVYLQKENIIDESGMPKERFSAEFPKEGPSILRIQQVVRGDSAAYFCASSATGNEKLFFGSGTQLSVL.

The chain joins TRBV23-1 to TRBJ2-1; perhaps TRBD2 as D (7 bases). TRBV23-1 is labeled an ORF, and its function is uncertain. Trimming left V 4 bases short and J 5 bases short, with 21 bases between. The CDR3 extends over 17 amino acids. The CDR3 nucleotides are TGCGCCAGCAGTCCCCCCGGGGCGGGGGCGGGTAACAATGAGCAGTTCTTC. This sequence encodes CASSPPGAGAGNNEQFF.

The CDR3 coding sequence is TGCGCCAGCAGCTTCTGGCAGGGCGAAACTGAAGCTTTCTTT. As protein: CASSFWQGETEAFF. The chain links TRBV5-1 to TRBJ1-1; possible D gene TRBD1, 5 bases. Trimming took off 2 bases at V and 5 bases at J, with 13 bases between the two ends. Germline V lookup: CDR1 SGHRS, CDR2 YFSETQ. The CDR3 runs 14 residues.

The chain links TRBV28 to TRBJ2-5; 7 bases match TRBD1. Germline trimming cut 4 bases from V and 1 base from J; bases unmatched to any gene: 3. The CDR3 has 14 amino acids. CDR1 and CDR2 (germline): MDHEN, SYDVKM. CDR3 sequence (DNA): TGTGCCAGCAGTTCGGGACAGTTCCAAGAGACCCAGTACTTC. This translates into CASSSGQFQETQYF.

This chain joins TRBV7-8 and TRBJ2-3; D is ambiguous. The CDR3 is 15 amino acids. Germline CDR1 and CDR2: SGHVS and FQNEAQ. The V end was cut by 0 bases, the J end by 7 bases, with 14 bases between. The CDR3 DNA reads as TGTGCCAGCAGCTTAGCAGCTACCCCCCGGTATACGCAGTATTTT. The encoded protein is CASSLAATPRYTQYF.

This clone was detected a few times. The chain joins TRBV7-8 to TRBJ1-3; a possible D gene is TRBD1 (5 bases). CDR3 length: 14 residues. Trimming shortened V by 2 bases and J by 7 bases, and 12 bases separated the two germline ends. CDR1 and CDR2 (germline): SGHVS, FQNEAQ. CDR3 region: CASSLSRGGNTIYF. The CDR3 DNA is TGTGCCAGCAGCTTATCGCGGGGGGGTAACACCATATATTTT.

The J gene is TRBJ2-3, the V gene TRBV6-2 or TRBV6-3; 9 bases are a match to TRBD2. Germline values: CDR1 MNHEY, CDR2 SVGEGT. V lost 5 bases and J lost 4; bases outside the gene matches: 4. CDR3 length equals 14 residues. The CDR3 spells CASSDLAGPDTQYF. The DNA of the CDR3 is TGTGCCAGCAGTGACCTAGCGGGGCCAGATACGCAGTATTTT.

The chain couples TRBV5-1 to TRBJ2-1, with 9 bases lining up with TRBD2. With 0 bases clipped from V and 6 bases from J, the junction kept 7 bases outside the gene matches. The germline CDR1 and CDR2 sequences are SGHRS and YFSETQ. This CDR3 is 16 amino acids long. The DNA for the CDR3 is TGCGCCAGCAGCTTGGAACCTAGCGGGGTCAGCAATGAGCAGTTCTTC. Its protein is CASSLEPSGVSNEQFF.

The V call is TRBV2, the J call TRBJ2-1, with D perhaps TRBD1 (7 bases). The CDR3 contains 13 residues. The V gene's germline CDR1 is SNHLY and CDR2 FYNNEI. Trimming stripped 11 bases from V and 4 bases from J, with 15 bases between. The CDR3 region is CAGGGGTYNEQFF. Written as DNA, the CDR3 is TGTGCCGGAGGAGGGGGCACGTACAATGAGCAGTTCTTC.